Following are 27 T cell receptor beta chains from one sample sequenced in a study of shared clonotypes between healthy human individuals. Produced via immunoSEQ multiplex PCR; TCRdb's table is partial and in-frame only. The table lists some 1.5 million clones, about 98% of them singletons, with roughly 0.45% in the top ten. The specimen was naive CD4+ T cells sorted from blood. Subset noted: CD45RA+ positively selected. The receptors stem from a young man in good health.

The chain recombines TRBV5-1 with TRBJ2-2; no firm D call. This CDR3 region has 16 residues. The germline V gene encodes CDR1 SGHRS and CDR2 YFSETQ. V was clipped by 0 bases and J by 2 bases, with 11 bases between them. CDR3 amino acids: CASSLALSVNTGELFF. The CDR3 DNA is TGCGCCAGCAGCTTGGCCCTCTCGGTAAACACCGGGGAGCTGTTTTTT.

The CDR3 DNA follows: TGCGCCAGCAGACCAGCGGGAGGGCCAGGGACCTACGAGCAGTACTTC. It is translated as CASRPAGGPGTYEQYF. The gene calls are TRBV10-2 and TRBJ2-7; 10 bases agree with TRBD2. With 6 bases clipped from V and 2 bases from J, the junction kept 10 bases outside the gene matches. CDR1 and CDR2 (germline): WSHSY, SAAADI. The CDR3 is 16 residues long.

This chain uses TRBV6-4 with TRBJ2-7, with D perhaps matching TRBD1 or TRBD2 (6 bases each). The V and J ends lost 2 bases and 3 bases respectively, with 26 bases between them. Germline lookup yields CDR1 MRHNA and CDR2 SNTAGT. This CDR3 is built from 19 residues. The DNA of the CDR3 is TGTGCCAGCAGTGACCATTGGAGGGGGTCCCCCCTTAATTTCTACGAGCAGTACTTC. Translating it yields CASSDHWRGSPLNFYEQYF.

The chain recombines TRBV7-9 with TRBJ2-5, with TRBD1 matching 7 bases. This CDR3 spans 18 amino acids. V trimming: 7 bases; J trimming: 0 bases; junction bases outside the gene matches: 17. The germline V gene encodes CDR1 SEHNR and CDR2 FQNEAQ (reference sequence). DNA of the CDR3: TGTGCCAGCACCCAGACAGGGATTTTGGGTAGGAACCAAGAGACCCAGTACTTC. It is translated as CASTQTGILGRNQETQYF.

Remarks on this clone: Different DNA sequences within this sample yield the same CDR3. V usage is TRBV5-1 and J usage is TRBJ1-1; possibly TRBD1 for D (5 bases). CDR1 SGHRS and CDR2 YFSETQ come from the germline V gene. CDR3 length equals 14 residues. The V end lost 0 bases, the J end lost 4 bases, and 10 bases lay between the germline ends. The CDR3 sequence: CASSLGRGSTEAFF. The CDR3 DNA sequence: TGCGCCAGCAGCTTGGGTCGGGGCAGCACTGAAGCTTTCTTT. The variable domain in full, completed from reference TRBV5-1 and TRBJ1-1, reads KAGVTQTPRYLIKTRGQQVTLSCSPISGHRSVSWYQQTPGQGLQFLFEYFSETQRNKGNFPGRFSGRQFSNSRSEMNVSTLELGDSALYLCASSLGRGSTEAFFGQGTRLTVV.

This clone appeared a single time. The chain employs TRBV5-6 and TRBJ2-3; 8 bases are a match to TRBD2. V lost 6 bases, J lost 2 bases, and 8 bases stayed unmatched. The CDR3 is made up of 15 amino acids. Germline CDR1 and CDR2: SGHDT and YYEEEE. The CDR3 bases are TGTGCCAGCACTCGGGTCGGACTAGCCACAGATACGCAGTATTTT. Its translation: CASTRVGLATDTQYF.

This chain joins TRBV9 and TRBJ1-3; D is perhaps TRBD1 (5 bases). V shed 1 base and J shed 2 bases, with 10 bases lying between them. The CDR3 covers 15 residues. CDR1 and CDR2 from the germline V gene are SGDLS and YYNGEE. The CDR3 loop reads CASSVIGGAGNTIYF. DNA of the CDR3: TGTGCCAGCAGCGTAATTGGGGGAGCTGGAAACACCATATATTTT.

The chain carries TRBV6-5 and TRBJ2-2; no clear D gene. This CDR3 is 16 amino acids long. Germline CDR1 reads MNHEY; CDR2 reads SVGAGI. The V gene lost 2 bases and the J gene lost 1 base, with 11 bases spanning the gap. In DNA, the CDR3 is TGTGCCAGCAGTTACGAAGGCAGTCTGAACACCGGGGAGCTGTTTTTT. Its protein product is CASSYEGSLNTGELFF.

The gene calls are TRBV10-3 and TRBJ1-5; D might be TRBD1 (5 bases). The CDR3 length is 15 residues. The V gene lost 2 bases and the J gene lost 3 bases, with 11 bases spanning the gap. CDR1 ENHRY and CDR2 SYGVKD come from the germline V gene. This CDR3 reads CAISEIAGNNQPQHF. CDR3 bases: TGTGCCATCAGTGAGATAGCAGGGAACAATCAGCCCCAGCATTTT.

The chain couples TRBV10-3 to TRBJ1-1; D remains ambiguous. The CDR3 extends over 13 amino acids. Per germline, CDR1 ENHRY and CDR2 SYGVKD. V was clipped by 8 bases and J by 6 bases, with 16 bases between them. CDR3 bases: TGTGCCATCGGGTCAGACTGGGGTGCTGAAGCTTTCTTT. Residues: CAIGSDWGAEAFF.

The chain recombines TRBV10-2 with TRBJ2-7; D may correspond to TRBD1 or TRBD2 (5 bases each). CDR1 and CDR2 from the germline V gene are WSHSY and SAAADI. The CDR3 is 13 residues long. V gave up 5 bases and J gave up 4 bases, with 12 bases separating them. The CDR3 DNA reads TGCGCCAGCAGTTTGGGGGACGGGTACGAGCAGTACTTC. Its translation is CASSLGDGYEQYF.

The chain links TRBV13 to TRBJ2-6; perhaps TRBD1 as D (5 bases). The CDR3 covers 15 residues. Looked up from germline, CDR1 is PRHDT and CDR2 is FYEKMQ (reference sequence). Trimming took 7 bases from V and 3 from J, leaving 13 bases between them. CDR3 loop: CASTWGRNGANVLTF. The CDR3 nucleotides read TGTGCCAGCACCTGGGGCCGGAATGGGGCCAACGTCCTGACTTTC.

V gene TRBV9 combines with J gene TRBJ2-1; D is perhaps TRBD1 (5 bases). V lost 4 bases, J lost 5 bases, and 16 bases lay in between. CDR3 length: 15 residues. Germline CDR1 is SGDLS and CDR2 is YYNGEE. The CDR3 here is CASSSQGRADNEQFF. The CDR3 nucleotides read TGTGCCAGCAGCTCTCAAGGCAGGGCTGACAATGAGCAGTTCTTC.

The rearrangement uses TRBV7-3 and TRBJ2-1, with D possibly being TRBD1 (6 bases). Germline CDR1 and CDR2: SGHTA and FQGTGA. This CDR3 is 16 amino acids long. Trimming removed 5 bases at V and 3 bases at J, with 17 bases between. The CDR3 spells CASSRNQGKGYNEQFF. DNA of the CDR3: TGTGCCAGCAGCCGAAATCAGGGGAAGGGCTACAATGAGCAGTTCTTC. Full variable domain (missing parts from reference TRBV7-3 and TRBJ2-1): GAGVSQTPSNKVTEKGKYVELRCDPISGHTALYWYRQSLGQGPEFLIYFQGTGAADDSGLPNDRFFAVRPEGSVSTLKIQRTERGDSAVYLCASSRNQGKGYNEQFFGPGTRLTVL.

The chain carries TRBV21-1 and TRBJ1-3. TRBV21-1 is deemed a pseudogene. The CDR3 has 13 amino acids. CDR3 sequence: CASRTTRGNTIYF. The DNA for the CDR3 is TGTGCCAGCAGAACTACTCGCGGAAACACCATATATTTT.

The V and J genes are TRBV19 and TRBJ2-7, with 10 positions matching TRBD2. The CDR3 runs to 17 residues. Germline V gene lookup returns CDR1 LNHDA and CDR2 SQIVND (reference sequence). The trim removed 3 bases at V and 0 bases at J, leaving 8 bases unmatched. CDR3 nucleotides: TGTGCCAGTAGTATTGGAATGACTAGCGGGCTCTCCTACGAGCAGTACTTC. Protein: CASSIGMTSGLSYEQYF.

This CDR3 reads CASSSGSYEQYF. The CDR3 DNA follows: TGCGCCAGCAGTTCAGGTTCCTACGAGCAGTACTTC. This chain links TRBV10-1 with TRBJ2-7; no firm D call. This CDR3 region has 12 residues. From germline, CDR1 is WNHNN and CDR2 SYGVQD (reference sequence). Between the trimmed V and J ends, which lost 5 bases and 1 base, there was a span of 6 bases.

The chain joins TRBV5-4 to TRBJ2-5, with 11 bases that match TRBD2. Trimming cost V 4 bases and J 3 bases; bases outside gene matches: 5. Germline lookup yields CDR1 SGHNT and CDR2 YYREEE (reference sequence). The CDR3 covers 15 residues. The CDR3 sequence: CASSIGTSGEETQYF. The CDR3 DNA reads TGTGCCAGCAGCATCGGGACTAGCGGAGAAGAGACCCAGTACTTC.

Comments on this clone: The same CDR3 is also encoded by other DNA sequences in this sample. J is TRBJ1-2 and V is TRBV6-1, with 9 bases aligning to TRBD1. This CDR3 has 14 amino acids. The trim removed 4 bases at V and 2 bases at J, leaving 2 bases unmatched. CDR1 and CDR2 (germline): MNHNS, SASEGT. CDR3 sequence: CASSVGTGNYGYTF. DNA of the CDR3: TGTGCCAGCAGTGTGGGGACAGGGAACTATGGCTACACCTTC.

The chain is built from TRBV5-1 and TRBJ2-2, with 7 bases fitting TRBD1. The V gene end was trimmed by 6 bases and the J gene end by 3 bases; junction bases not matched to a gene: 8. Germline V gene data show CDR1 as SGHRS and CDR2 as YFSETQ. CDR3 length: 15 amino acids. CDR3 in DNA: TGCGCCAGCACGGCGCGTACAGGGGACACCGGGGAGCTGTTTTTT. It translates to CASTARTGDTGELFF.

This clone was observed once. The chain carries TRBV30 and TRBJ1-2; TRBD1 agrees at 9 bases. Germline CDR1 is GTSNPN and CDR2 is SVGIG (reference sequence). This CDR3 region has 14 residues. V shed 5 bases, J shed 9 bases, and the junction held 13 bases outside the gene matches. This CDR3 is CAWSQGDRGGSYTF. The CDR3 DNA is TGTGCCTGGTCCCAAGGCGACAGGGGGGGTAGCTACACCTTC.

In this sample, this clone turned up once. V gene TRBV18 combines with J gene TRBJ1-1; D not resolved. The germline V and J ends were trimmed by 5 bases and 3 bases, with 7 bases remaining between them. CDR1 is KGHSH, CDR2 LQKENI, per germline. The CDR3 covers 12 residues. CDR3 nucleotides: TGTGCCAGCTCATCAGCGGACACTGAAGCTTTCTTT. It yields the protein CASSSADTEAFF. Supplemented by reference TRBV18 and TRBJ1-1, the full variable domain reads NAGVMQNPRHLVRRRGQEARLRCSPMKGHSHVYWYRQLPEEGLKFMVYLQKENIIDESGMPKERFSAEFPKEGPSILRIQQVVRGDSAAYFCASSSADTEAFFGQGTRLTVV.

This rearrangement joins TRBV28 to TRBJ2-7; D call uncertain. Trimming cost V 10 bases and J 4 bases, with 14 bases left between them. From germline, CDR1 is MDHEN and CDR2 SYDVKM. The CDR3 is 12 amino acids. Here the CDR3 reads CATSMTRYEQYF. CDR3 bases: TGTGCCACATCAATGACAAGGTACGAGCAGTACTTC.

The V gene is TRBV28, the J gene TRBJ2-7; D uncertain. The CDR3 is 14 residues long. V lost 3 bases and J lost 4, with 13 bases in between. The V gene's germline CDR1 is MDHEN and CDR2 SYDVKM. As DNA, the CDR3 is TGTGCCAGCAGTTTGACGGCCCGCCAATACGAGCAGTACTTC. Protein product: CASSLTARQYEQYF.

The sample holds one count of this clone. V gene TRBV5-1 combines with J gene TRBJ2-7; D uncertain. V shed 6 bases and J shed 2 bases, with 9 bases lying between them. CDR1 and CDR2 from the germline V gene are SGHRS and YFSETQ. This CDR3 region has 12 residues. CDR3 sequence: CASKTDTYEQYF. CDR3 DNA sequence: TGCGCCAGCAAAACAGACACCTACGAGCAGTACTTC.

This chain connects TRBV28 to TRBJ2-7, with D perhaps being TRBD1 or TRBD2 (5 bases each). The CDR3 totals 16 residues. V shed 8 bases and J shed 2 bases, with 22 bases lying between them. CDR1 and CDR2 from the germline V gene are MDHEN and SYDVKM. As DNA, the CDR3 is TGTGCCAGCTTACCATTGCTGGGACGGGAAGCCTACGAGCAGTACTTC. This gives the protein CASLPLLGREAYEQYF.

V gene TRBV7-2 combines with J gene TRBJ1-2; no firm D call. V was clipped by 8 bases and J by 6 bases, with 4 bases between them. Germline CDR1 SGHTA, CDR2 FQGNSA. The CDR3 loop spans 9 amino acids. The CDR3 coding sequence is TGTGCCAGCTCAAATGGCTACACCTTC. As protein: CASSNGYTF.